This T cell receptor (beta chain) was sequenced for a study of CD8 T cells in ankylosing spondylitis. Study-wide points: Reportedly, disease-linked clones are significantly enriched in ankylosing spondylitis patients' matched synovial fluid. A TCR beta motif made of about 8 highly homologous variants seemed typical of ankylosing spondylitis blood. CD8+ by phenotype, disease-linked clones were relatively rare in peripheral blood.

Each CDR3 protein is one row after TCRdb ran MiXCR on the 5' RACE reads. The data hold 180,000 or so distinct CDR3 sequences, with approximately 10% observed a single time. Losses at the gene ends were 5 bases for V and 3 bases for J; bases not matched to a gene: 6. This CDR3 contains 14 residues. Points on this clonotype: The antigen is not known.

Sequences were obtained from blood, either unsorted or a sorted T cell fraction (not recorded which). The chain links TRBV12-3 or TRBV12-4 to TRBJ2-5; 7 bases are a match to TRBD2. The clonotype comes from a male donor with ankylosing spondylitis or in good health (not recorded which). CDR3 loop: CASSTWTRKETQYF. CDR3 nucleotide sequence: TGTGCCAGCAGTACCTGGACTAGGAAAGAGACCCAGTACTTC.